This TCR beta chain was observed in a study of T cells after yellow fever vaccination. Study-wide results and caveats: Once the booster was given, most primary-vaccination clones reappeared, at around 95% for CD4 and over 85% for CD8.

Regarding this clonotype: Its antigen is undetermined.

A universal primer site and UMIs were added as TCR cDNA was made by 5'RACE template switching. From the 5' RACE reads, TCRdb called clonotypes with MiXCR, one entry per CDR3 protein. The data contain under 200,000 distinct CDR3 sequences, approximately 11% of them seen just once; the ten biggest clones take up 35% to 40%. The sequencing used CD8+ T cells sorted from PBMCs, collected 15 days after the yellow fever booster vaccination. The TCR originated in a man between 18 and 35 years old who received the YFV17D yellow fever vaccine.

CDR3 residues: CASSLRGAGETQYF. The DNA of the CDR3 is TGTGCCAGCAGCCTCCGGGGGGCGGGAGAGACCCAGTACTTC. This rearrangement joins TRBV13 to TRBJ2-5; maybe TRBD2 (7 bases). The V gene lost 5 bases and the J gene lost 4 bases, with 14 bases spanning the gap. The length of the CDR3 is 14 residues. Germline CDR1 PRHDT, CDR2 FYEKMQ (reference sequence). The full variable domain, rest sourced from reference TRBV13 and TRBJ2-5, is AAGVIQSPRHLIKEKRETATLKCYPIPRHDTVYWYQQGPGQDPQFLISFYEKMQSDKGSIPDRFSAQQFSDYHSELNMSSLELGDSALYFCASSLRGAGETQYFGPGTRLLVL.